The T cell receptor (beta chain) described here comes from a study of T cells in Graves' hyperthyroidism and ophthalmopathy. Regarding the study as a whole: Patients with ophthalmopathy were separated from those with stable hyperthyroidism by a 13 V-J model. Blood also showed most of the thyroid clonotypes that were expanded above 0.001.

Researchers took RNA transcripts and amplified the TCR beta CDR3 regions from them. Researchers ran a first-round RT-PCR on the TCR CDR3 using the HTBI primer set. In TCRdb, the multiplex PCR reads were re-called with MiXCR into one record per CDR3 protein. The repertoire includes about 560,000 distinct CDR3 sequences, approximately 15% of them detected once, and about 17% sits in the top ten. Orbital computed tomography, thyroid ultrasound, serum thyroxine and TRAb, and clinical symptoms together informed the diagnoses. Isolation of PBMCs was performed on about 9.9 ml fresh peripheral blood. This clonotype was detected a few times. What it binds is unknown. Per the germline V gene, CDR1 is ENHRY and CDR2 is SYGVKD. V shed 6 bases and J 1 base; nucleotides not matched to a gene: 12. This CDR3 region has 17 residues.

The TCR originated in a woman aged 18 to 35 with Graves' hyperthyroidism. This chain joins TRBV10-3 and TRBJ2-3; 8 positions match TRBD2. The sample comprised blood. The DNA for the CDR3 is TGTGCCATCAGCGGGGGGGCCCCCTCTTTTGGCACAGATACGCAGTATTTT. Its translation: CAISGGAPSFGTDTQYF.